The 11 T cell receptor beta chains below all came from one sample that was sequenced in a study of blood T cells in healthy people across ages. A second PCR of about 7 to 12 cycles used a sample-barcoded 5' primer and a J-beta primer mix. MiXCR, run by TCRdb on the 5' RACE reads, gives a single entry per CDR3 protein. The data show around 400,000 distinct CDR3 sequences, about 52% seen once. Input material: blood. The receptor source for this set is a man in his sixties in good health.

The table lists this clonotype with a few counts. The chain is built from TRBV7-2 and TRBJ2-3; D might be TRBD2 (5 bases). CDR1 and CDR2 from the germline V gene are SGHTA and FQGNSA. The CDR3 runs to 13 residues. The V end lost 5 bases, the J end lost 9 bases, and 15 bases lay between the germline ends. The CDR3 region has the DNA TGTGCCAGCAGCCCCACCCCACTAGGGACGCAGTATTTT. Translation: CASSPTPLGTQYF. The full variable domain, in which reference TRBV7-2 and TRBJ2-3 provide the parts outside the CDR3, is GAGVSQSPSNKVTEKGKDVELRCDPISGHTALYWYRQSLGQGLEFLIYFQGNSAPDKSGLPSDRFSAERTGGSVSTLTIQRTQQEDSAVYLCASSPTPLGTQYFGPGTRLTVL.

Notes on this clonotype: A clone one base away is much larger, so this may be a read error. The CDR3 reads CACSLGVDQPQHF. In nucleotides, the CDR3 is TGCGCCTGCAGCTTGGGGGTCGATCAGCCCCAGCATTTT. The gene calls are TRBV5-1 and TRBJ1-5; D might be TRBD1 (5 bases). The CDR3 length is 13 residues. Germline CDR1 SGHRS, CDR2 YFSETQ.

This clonotype was counted ten times or more. A much larger clone lies one base from this, so it may be a read error. The V gene is TRBV20-1, the J gene TRBJ2-5; 9 bases map to TRBD2. The CDR3 runs to 16 residues. With V trimmed by 0 bases and J by 11 bases, 16 bases remained unmatched. Germline V CDR1 and CDR2: DFQATT, SNEGSKA (reference sequence). The CDR3 loop is CSARDLASGTFNEQYF. Written as DNA, the CDR3 is TGCAGTGCTAGAGATCTGGCTAGCGGGACTTTCAATGAGCAGTACTTC.

The chain recombines TRBV30 with TRBJ1-2; no clear D gene. Germline CDR1 reads GTSNPN; CDR2 reads SVGIG (reference sequence). The CDR3 runs 11 residues. Trimming removed 0 bases at V and 5 bases at J, with 4 bases between. The CDR3 bases are TGTGCCTGGAGTGTGGGGTATGGCTACACCTTC. This encodes CAWSVGYGYTF.

J is TRBJ1-2 and V is TRBV11-1; unclear D gene. Germline loops: CDR1 SGHAT, CDR2 FQDESV (reference sequence). The CDR3 has 13 amino acids. Trimming shortened V by 4 bases and J by 4 bases, and 10 bases separated the two germline ends. Here the CDR3 DNA reads TGTGCCAGCAGCTCCCCCCCGGGCTATGGCTACACCTTC. Translated, it gives CASSSPPGYGYTF. The complete variable domain, with remaining parts taken from reference TRBV11-1 and TRBJ1-2, reads EAEVAQSPRYKITEKSQAVAFWCDPISGHATLYWYRQILGQGPELLVQFQDESVVDDSQLPKDRFSAERLKGVDSTLKIQPAELGDSAMYLCASSSPPGYGYTFGSGTRLTVV.

V gene TRBV6-2 or TRBV6-3 combines with J gene TRBJ2-3; D is tentatively TRBD1 or TRBD2 (5 bases each). V was cut by 6 bases and J by 8 bases, with 24 bases left in between. Germline lookup yields CDR1 MNHEY and CDR2 SVGEGT. The CDR3 extends over 16 amino acids. CDR3 nucleotide sequence: TGTGCCAGCAGCCTGTCTGGGGTGGGGCATGGGGGTACGCAGTATTTT. It specifies CASSLSGVGHGGTQYF.

This chain joins TRBV12-3 or TRBV12-4 and TRBJ1-2; D possibly corresponds to TRBD1 (5 bases). This CDR3 has 16 residues. Between the trimmed V and J ends, which lost 5 bases and 6 bases, there was a span of 22 bases. The CDR3 protein is CASSVSEKTGIDGYTF. The CDR3 DNA sequence: TGTGCCAGCAGTGTCAGCGAAAAAACAGGTATAGATGGCTACACCTTC.

The chain is built from TRBV12-3 or TRBV12-4 and TRBJ1-1; 7 bases map to TRBD1. The CDR3 totals 13 residues. The junction had 8 bases not matched to a gene; V was cut back by 6 bases and J by 7 bases. The CDR3 loop is CASRRQGADEAFF. The CDR3 nucleotides read TGTGCCAGCAGGCGACAGGGAGCGGATGAAGCTTTCTTT.

This clonotype was detected only once. The J gene is TRBJ2-1, the V gene TRBV6-5; D perhaps matches TRBD2 (5 bases). Trimming took 2 bases from V and 8 from J, leaving 16 bases between them. Germline CDR1 and CDR2: MNHEY and SVGAGI. The CDR3 is made up of 15 amino acids. DNA of the CDR3: TGTGCCAGCAGTTACGGGCAGGCCCGGCGGGATGAGCAGTTCTTC. This codes for CASSYGQARRDEQFF.

This rearrangement joins TRBV18 to TRBJ2-5, with D possibly being TRBD1 or TRBD2 (5 bases each). The V end was cut by 2 bases, the J end by 11 bases, with 21 bases between. Germline CDR1 KGHSH, CDR2 LQKENI. The CDR3 spans 15 residues. CDR3 amino acids: CASSPLAGRDNEQYF. CDR3 DNA sequence: TGTGCCAGCTCACCATTGGCAGGGAGAGACAATGAGCAGTACTTC. Filled out from reference TRBV18 and TRBJ2-5, the complete variable domain reads NAGVMQNPRHLVRRRGQEARLRCSPMKGHSHVYWYRQLPEEGLKFMVYLQKENIIDESGMPKERFSAEFPKEGPSILRIQQVVRGDSAAYFCASSPLAGRDNEQYFGPGTRLLVL.

As to this clonotype: One junction end does not reproduce the germline sequence, and a read error may be involved. V and J are TRBV2 and TRBJ2-7, with TRBD1 matching 7 bases. In germline, CDR1 is SNHLY, CDR2 FYNNEI. This CDR3 has 14 residues. The CDR3 region is CACSDRQGDYEQYF. In nucleotides, the CDR3 is TGTGCCTGCAGTGACAGGCAGGGGGACTACGAGCAGTACTTC.